This TCR beta chain was profiled in a study of T cells in localized non-small cell lung cancer (dated by TCRdb to 2019 to 2021). Context from the whole study: Comparing tumors with uninvolved tumor-adjacent lungs, the study looked at the T cell repertoires of hundreds of patients with early-stage NSCLC. The cohort consisted of around 250 treatment-naive NSCLC patients whose localized lung tumors had been resected. Of the NSCLC patients, 129 were male and approximately 100 were female, and the mean age was approximately 64 years. Study-wide findings and limitations: Uninvolved tumor-adjacent lung showed the highest T cell clonality, higher than tumor, which suggests more focused antigenic responses in the uninvolved tumor-adjacent lung. Multi-region tumor sequencing was not performed, so intratumor heterogeneity could not be excluded. Higher T cell density in blood was associated with longer overall survival, whereas higher clonality in adjacent lung was associated with shorter survival. Since the design was exploratory, TCR variables were selected using unadjusted p-values with no false-discovery rate correction. A median of about 53 of the top 100 tumor clones were detected in paired uninvolved adjacent lung, and 25 to 35 of these tumor clones were also found among the top 100 clones of the paired uninvolved adjacent lung.

At diagnosis, peripheral blood, uninvolved tumor-adjacent lung and tumor were collected and stored as a combination of fresh-frozen and FFPE material. For TCR repertoire profiling, the blood samples were analyzed as peripheral blood mononuclear cells. The CDR3 holds 14 amino acids from the cysteine to the phenylalanine. CDR3 DNA is the only sequence kept; it has 42 bases, read in frame from the first base. V loses 8 bases of germline sequence and J loses 4 bases, and the interval between the two ends is 19 bases. The germline V gene gives CDR1 as SQVTM and CDR2 as ANQGSEA. As regards this clone: The target of this receptor is not known. Base qualities are not provided; no much larger clone lies one nucleotide away.

TCR beta CDR3 regions were sequenced from DNA using the immunoSEQ Assay. The original pipeline was this. T cell density was computed as TCR beta template counts normalized to usable DNA estimated by amplifying housekeeping genes. Richness was estimated using the preseqR package, with extrapolation to 400,000 templates for PBMC samples and to 120,000 templates for tissue samples. Clonality was defined by subtracting Pielou's evenness from one. Tissue-enriched TCRs were identified through differential abundance testing performed on productive amino-acid clonotypes, with a minimum total count of 5 and an alpha of 0.1. The Jaccard Index and the Morisita Overlap Index were used to measure repertoire overlap between compartments. TCR beta CDR3s were clustered by GLIPH together with public tetramer-defined viral CDR3s, and at least three viral sequences plus V-gene enrichment were required for viral motifs. The clones in this table, taken by TCRdb from immuneACCESS, are in-frame only. Not every clone is retained; where verified, under half of the shortfall comes from an unresolved V gene, and the cause of the rest is unknown. V, J and clone size are taken as reported in that table, and D and trimming were inferred from the DNA itself. The sample records around 30,000 clones, roughly 75% of which are singletons. Roughly 16% of the sample belongs to the ten largest clones.

The rearranged chain carries TRBV29-1 and TRBJ2-3; a weak D assignment points to TRBD1 (5 bases agree). The clonotype comes from an older male donor with stage III squamous cell lung carcinoma. The starting material was peripheral blood, obtained before any cancer treatment. CDR3 sequence: CSSRALTTSDTQYF. The bases are TGCAGCTCCAGGGCACTCACGACTTCAGATACGCAGTATTTT.